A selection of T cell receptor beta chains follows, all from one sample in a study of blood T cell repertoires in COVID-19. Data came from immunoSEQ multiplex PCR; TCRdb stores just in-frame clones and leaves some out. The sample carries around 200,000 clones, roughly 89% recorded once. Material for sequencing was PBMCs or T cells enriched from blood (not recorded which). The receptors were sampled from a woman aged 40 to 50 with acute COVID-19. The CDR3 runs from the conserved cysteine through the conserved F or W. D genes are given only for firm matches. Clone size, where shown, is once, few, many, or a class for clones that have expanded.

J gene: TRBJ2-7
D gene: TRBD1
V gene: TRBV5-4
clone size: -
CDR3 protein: CASSLGDRGLYEQYF
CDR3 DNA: TGTGCCAGCAGCTTGGGCGACAGGGGGCTCTACGAGCAGTACTTC

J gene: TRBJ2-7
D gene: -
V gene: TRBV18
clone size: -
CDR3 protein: CASSPMDRFYEQYF
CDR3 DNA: TGTGCCAGCTCACCTATGGACAGATTTTACGAGCAGTACTTC

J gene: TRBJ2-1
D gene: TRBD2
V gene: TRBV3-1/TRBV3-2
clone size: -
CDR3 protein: CASSQGPAGGREFF
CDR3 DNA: TGTGCCAGCAGCCAAGGTCCAGCGGGGGGGCGTGAGTTCTTC

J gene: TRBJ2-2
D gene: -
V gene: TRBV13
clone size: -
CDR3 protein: CASSVGPRGFDTGELFF
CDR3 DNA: TGTGCCAGCAGCGTTGGACCAAGAGGGTTCGACACCGGGGAGCTGTTTTTT

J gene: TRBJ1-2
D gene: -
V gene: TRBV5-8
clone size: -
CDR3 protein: CASSRTAASGYTF
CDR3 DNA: TGTGCCAGCAGCAGGACAGCCGCGAGTGGCTACACCTTC

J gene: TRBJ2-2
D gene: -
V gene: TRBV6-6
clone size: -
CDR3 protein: CASSYPGITGELFF
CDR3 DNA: TGTGCCAGCAGTTACCCCGGGATCACCGGGGAGCTGTTTTTT

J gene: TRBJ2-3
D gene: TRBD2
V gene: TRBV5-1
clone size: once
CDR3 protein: CASSLTSGGQDTQYF
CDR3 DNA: TGCGCCAGCAGCCTGACTAGCGGGGGACAAGATACGCAGTATTTT

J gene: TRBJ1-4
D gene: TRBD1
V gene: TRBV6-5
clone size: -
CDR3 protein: CASSYSGTGYEKLFF
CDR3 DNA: TGTGCCAGCAGTTACTCCGGGACAGGGTACGAAAAACTGTTTTTT

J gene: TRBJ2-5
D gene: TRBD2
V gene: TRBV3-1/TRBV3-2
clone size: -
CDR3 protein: CASSQEPGLAGTETQYF
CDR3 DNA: TGTGCCAGCAGCCAAGAACCCGGGCTAGCGGGGACTGAGACCCAGTACTTC

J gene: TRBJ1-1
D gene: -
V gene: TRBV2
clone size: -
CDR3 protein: CASIGNSMRTFELNTEAFF
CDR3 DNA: TGTGCCAGCATTGGTAATTCCATGCGGACTTTTGAACTGAACACTGAAGCTTTCTTT

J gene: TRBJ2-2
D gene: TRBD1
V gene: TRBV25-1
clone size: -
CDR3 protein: CASSDYKTGVQTGELFF
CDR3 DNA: TGTGCCAGCAGTGACTACAAGACAGGGGTGCAAACCGGGGAGCTGTTTTTT

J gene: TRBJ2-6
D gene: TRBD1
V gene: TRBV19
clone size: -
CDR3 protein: CASSTGTGESGANVLTF
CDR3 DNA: TGTGCCAGTAGTACCGGGACAGGGGAGTCTGGGGCCAACGTCCTGACTTTC

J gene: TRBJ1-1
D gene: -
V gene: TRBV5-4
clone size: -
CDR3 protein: CASSLADTEAFF
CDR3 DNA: TGTGCCAGCAGCTTAGCGGACACTGAAGCTTTCTTT

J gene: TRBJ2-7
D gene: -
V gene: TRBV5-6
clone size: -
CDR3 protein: CASSLKGNEQYF
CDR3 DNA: TGTGCCAGCAGCTTGAAGGGGAACGAGCAGTACTTC

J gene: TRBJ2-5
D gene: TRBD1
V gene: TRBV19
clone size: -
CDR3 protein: CASSIETGGFETQYF
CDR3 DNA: TGTGCCAGTAGTATCGAGACAGGGGGTTTCGAGACCCAGTACTTC

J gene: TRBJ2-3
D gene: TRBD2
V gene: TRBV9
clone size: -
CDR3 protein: CASSGPSGVWADTQYF
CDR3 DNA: TGTGCCAGCAGCGGTCCTAGCGGGGTTTGGGCAGATACGCAGTATTTT

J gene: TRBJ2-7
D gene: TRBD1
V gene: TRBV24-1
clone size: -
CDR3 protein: CATSEGGADGNEQYF
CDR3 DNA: TGTGCCACCAGTGAAGGGGGCGCGGATGGAAACGAGCAGTACTTC

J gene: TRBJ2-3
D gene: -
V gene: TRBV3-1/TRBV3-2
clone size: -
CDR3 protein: CASSQAFTATRVEDTQYF
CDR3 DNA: TGTGCCAGCAGCCAAGCGTTTACGGCTACCCGGGTGGAGGATACGCAGTATTTT

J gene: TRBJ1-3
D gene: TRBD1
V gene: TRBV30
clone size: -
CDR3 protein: CAWSVSRQGRTGNTIYF
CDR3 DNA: TGTGCCTGGAGTGTTTCCCGACAGGGGAGGACTGGAAACACCATATATTTT

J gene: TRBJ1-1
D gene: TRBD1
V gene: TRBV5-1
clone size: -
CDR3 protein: CASRYDREGTEAFF
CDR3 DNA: TGCGCCAGCAGGTATGACAGGGAAGGAACTGAAGCTTTCTTT

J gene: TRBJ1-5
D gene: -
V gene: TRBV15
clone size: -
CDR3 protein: CATSRDRSGAEYSNQPQHF
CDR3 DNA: TGTGCCACCAGCAGAGATAGGTCAGGGGCCGAGTATAGCAATCAGCCCCAGCATTTT

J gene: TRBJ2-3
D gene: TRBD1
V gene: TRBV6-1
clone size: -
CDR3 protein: CASSAGQGMEWTDTQYF
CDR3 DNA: TGTGCCAGCAGTGCTGGACAGGGGATGGAGTGGACAGATACGCAGTATTTT

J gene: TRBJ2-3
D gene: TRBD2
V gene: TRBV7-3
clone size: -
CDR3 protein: CASSVERESTQYF
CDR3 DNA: TGTGCCAGCAGCGTCGAGCGGGAGAGTACGCAGTATTTT

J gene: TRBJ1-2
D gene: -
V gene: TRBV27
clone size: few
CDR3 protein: CASSLSSNSLYGYTF
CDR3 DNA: TGTGCCAGCAGTTTAAGCTCCAACAGCCTCTATGGCTACACCTTC

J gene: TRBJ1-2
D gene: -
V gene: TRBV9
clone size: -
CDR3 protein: CASSVDGVRDGYTF
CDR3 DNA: TGTGCCAGCAGCGTAGACGGGGTCCGCGATGGCTACACCTTC

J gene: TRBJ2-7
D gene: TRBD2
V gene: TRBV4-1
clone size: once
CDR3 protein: CASSQGLAGDGYEQYF
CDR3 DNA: TGCGCCAGCAGCCAAGGACTAGCGGGGGACGGATACGAGCAGTACTTC

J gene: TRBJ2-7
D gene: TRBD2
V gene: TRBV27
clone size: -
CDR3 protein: CASSPRLAGEIEQYF
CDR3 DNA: TGTGCCAGCAGTCCAAGACTAGCGGGGGAAATCGAGCAGTACTTC

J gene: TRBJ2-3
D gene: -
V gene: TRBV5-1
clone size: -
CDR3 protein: CASSADGGSTDTQYF
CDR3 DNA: TGCGCCAGCAGCGCGGACGGGGGTAGCACAGATACGCAGTATTTT

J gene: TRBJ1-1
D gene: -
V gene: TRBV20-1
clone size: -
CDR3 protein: CSASRDTEAFF
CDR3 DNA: TGCAGTGCTAGCCGGGACACTGAAGCTTTCTTT

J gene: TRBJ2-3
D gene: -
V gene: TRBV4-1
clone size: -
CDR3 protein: CASSQGRLGSTDTQYF
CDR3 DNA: TGCGCCAGCAGCCAAGGACGACTAGGGAGCACAGATACGCAGTATTTT

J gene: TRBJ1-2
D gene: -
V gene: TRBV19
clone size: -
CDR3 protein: CASSILQGMTGYGYTF
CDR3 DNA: TGTGCCAGTAGTATTTTGCAGGGTATGACTGGCTATGGCTACACCTTC

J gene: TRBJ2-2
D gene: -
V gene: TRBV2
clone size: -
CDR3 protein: CASTLRGTINTGELFF
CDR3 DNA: TGTGCCAGCACCCTAAGGGGGACCATAAACACCGGGGAGCTGTTTTTT

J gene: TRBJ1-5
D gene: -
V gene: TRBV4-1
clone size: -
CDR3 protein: CASSPSTGGPQPQHF
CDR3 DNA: TGCGCCAGCAGCCCCTCTACGGGGGGCCCTCAGCCCCAGCATTTT

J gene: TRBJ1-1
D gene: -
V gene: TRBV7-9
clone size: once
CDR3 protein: CASSLAGRHEGDTEAFF
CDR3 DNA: TGTGCCAGCAGCTTAGCGGGACGGCACGAGGGGGACACTGAAGCTTTCTTT

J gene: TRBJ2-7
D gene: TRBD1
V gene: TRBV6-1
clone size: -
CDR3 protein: CASSEGGTGGHEQYF
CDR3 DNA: TGTGCCAGCAGTGAAGGCGGGACAGGGGGCCACGAGCAGTACTTC

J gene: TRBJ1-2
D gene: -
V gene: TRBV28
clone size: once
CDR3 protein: CASSANAGPYGYTF
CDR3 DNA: TGTGCCAGCAGTGCAAACGCAGGGCCCTATGGCTACACCTTC

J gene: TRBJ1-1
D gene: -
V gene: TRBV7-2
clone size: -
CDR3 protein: CASSLGGPSTEAFF
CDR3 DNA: TGTGCCAGCAGCTTAGGGGGCCCTAGCACTGAAGCTTTCTTT

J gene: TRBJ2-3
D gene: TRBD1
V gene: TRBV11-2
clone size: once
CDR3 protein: CASSLGTGLFYTDTQYF
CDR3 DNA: TGTGCCAGCAGCTTAGGGACAGGGTTGTTTTACACAGATACGCAGTATTTT

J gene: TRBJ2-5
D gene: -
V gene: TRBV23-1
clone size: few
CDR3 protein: CASSQSVLFKKETQYF
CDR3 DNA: TGCGCCAGCAGTCAATCGGTACTCTTTAAGAAAGAGACCCAGTACTTC

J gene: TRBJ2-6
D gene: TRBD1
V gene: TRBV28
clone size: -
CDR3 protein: CASAMTGAISGANVLTF
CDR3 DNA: TGTGCCAGCGCCATGACAGGGGCGATCTCTGGGGCCAACGTCCTGACTTTC

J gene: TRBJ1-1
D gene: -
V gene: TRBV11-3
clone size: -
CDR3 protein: CASSLGGRTEAFF
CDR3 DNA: TGTGCCAGCAGCTTAGGGGGGCGGACTGAAGCTTTCTTT

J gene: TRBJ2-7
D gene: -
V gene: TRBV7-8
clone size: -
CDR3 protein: CASSLSYEQYF
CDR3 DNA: TGTGCCAGCAGCTTATCATACGAGCAGTACTTC

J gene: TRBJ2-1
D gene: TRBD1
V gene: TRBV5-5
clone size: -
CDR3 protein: CASSRDRGSYNEQFF
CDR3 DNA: TGTGCCAGCAGCCGGGACAGGGGCTCCTACAATGAGCAGTTCTTC

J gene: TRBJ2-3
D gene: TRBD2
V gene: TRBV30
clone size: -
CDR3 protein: CAWSAGLAGGPGTDTQYF
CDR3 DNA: TGTGCCTGGAGTGCCGGACTAGCGGGAGGGCCCGGCACAGATACGCAGTATTTT

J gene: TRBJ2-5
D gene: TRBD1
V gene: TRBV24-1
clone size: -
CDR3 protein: CATSDYGTGGFETQYF
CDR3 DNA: TGTGCCACCAGTGATTATGGGACAGGGGGCTTCGAGACCCAGTACTTC

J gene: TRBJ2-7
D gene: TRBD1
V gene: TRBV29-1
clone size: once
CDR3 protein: CSVGRQGSLTEQYF
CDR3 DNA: TGCAGCGTTGGAAGACAGGGGAGCCTTACCGAGCAGTACTTC

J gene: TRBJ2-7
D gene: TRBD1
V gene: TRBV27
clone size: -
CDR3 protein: CASSLAGGRDEQYF
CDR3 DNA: TGTGCCAGCAGTTTAGCAGGGGGCCGGGACGAGCAGTACTTC

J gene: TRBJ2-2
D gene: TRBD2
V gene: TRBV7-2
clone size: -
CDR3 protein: CASSSRGRATGELFF
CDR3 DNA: TGTGCCAGCAGCTCGCGGGGGAGGGCCACCGGGGAGCTGTTTTTT